Shown below are 5 T cell receptor beta chains from a single sample sequenced in a study of control samples from healthy donors and cancer patients. Sequenced by immunoSEQ multiplex PCR; TCRdb stores in-frame clones only, minus some. The profile shows tens of thousands of clones, around 90% of them singletons. Sample: PBMCs. These receptors all stem from an older woman with head and neck cancer.

The chain's CDR3 is CASSLHGNNQPQHF. CDR3 DNA sequence: TGTGCCAGCAGTTTACACGGAAACAATCAGCCCCAGCATTTT. This chain links TRBV27 with TRBJ1-5; D remains ambiguous. Germline V CDR1 and CDR2: MNHEY, SMNVEV (reference sequence). CDR3 length: 14 amino acids. V was clipped by 2 bases and J by 3 bases, with 8 bases between them.

The genes are TRBV5-1 and TRBJ1-1; no clear D. Trimming cost V 2 bases and J 1 base, with 9 bases left between them. The CDR3 covers 14 residues. Germline V gene data show CDR1 as SGHRS and CDR2 as YFSETQ. CDR3 nucleotide sequence: TGCGCCAGCAGCTTCAACGGGCGGAACACTGAAGCTTTCTTT. This sequence encodes CASSFNGRNTEAFF.

The rearrangement joins TRBV5-5 to TRBJ2-2; TRBD2 might be the D (5 bases). The CDR3 is made up of 16 amino acids. CDR1 and CDR2 from the germline V gene are SGHKS and YYEKEE (reference sequence). V lost 3 bases to trimming and J lost 1 base, with 13 bases between them. DNA of the CDR3: TGTGCCAGCAGCTCGTACTCGGCGGGGAACACCGGGGAGCTGTTTTTT. It codes for CASSSYSAGNTGELFF.

J is TRBJ2-1 and V is TRBV24-1, with 12 bases lining up with TRBD2. Germline CDR1 and CDR2: KGHDR and SFDVKD. This CDR3 region has 17 residues. After removal of 4 bases from V and 4 bases from J, the junction contained 7 bases not matched to a gene. The CDR3 region is CATSEPSGRAGYNEQFF. The CDR3 DNA reads as TGTGCCACCAGTGAACCTAGCGGGAGGGCCGGGTACAATGAGCAGTTCTTC.

This clone was detected a few times. The chain employs TRBV20-1 and TRBJ1-5; TRBD1 matches at 7 bases. The CDR3 totals 16 residues. Germline V gives CDR1 DFQATT, CDR2 SNEGSKA (reference sequence). Trimming at V came to 3 bases and at J to 5 bases, leaving 13 bases not matched to a gene. CDR3 loop: CSASRQVEGGDQPQHF. CDR3 nucleotides: TGCAGTGCTAGTCGACAGGTAGAAGGGGGCGATCAGCCCCAGCATTTT.